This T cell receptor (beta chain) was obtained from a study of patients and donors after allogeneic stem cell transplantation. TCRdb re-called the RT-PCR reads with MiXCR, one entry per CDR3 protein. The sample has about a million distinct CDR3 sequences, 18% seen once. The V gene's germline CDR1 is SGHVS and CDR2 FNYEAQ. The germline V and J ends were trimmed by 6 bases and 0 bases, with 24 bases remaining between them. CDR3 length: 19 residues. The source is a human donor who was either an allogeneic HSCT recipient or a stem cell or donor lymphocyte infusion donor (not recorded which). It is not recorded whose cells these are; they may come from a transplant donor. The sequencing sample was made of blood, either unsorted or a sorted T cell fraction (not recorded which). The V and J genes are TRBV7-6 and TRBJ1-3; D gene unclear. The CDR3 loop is CASSPGFRRRSASGNTIYF. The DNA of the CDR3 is TGTGCCAGCAGTCCAGGCTTCCGTCGTCGTTCCGCCTCTGGAAACACCATATATTTT.